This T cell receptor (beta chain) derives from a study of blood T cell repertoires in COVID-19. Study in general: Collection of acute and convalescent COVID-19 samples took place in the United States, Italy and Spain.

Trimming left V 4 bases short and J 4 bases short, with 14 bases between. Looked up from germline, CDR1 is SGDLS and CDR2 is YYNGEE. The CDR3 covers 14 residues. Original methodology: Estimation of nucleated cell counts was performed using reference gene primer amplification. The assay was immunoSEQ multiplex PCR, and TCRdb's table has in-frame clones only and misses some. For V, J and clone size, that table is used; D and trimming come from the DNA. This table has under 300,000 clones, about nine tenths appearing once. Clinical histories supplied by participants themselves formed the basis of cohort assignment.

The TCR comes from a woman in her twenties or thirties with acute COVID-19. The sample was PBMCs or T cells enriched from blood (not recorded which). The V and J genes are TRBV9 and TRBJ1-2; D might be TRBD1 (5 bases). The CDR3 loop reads CASSPTGGTYGYTF. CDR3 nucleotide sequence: TGTGCCAGCAGCCCCACCGGGGGAACCTATGGCTACACCTTC.